This TCR beta chain was sequenced in a study of identifying expanded T cells in peripheral blood. Broader study findings: Clone count variance between roughly 2-week samples rose with total template count. About 1.2 clones differed between technical replicates, versus approximately 16 and 20 over time.

On this clone itself: Its antigen remains unknown.

In germline, CDR1 is SGHAT, CDR2 FQNNGV. The CDR3 totals 17 residues. Trimming removed 0 bases from V and 3 bases from J; junction bases left unmatched: 10. No infections or other immune events were documented during collection. The method was immunoSEQ multiplex PCR; TCRdb's version includes in-frame clones alone and lacks a portion of them. This sample carries 110,000 or so clones, 88% of them seen once, and the ten largest clones take about 7.7%. The source of this sequence is a person aged 18-70 years in good health. The sequenced sample consisted of blood. The chain recombines TRBV11-2 with TRBJ2-5; 7 nucleotides match TRBD2. The CDR3 here is CASSLEPPGLPKETQYF. The CDR3 DNA reads TGTGCCAGCAGCTTAGAGCCTCCGGGACTACCCAAAGAGACCCAGTACTTC.